This passage covers 21 T cell receptor beta chains from one sample sequenced in a study of shared clonotypes between healthy human individuals. The table came from immunoSEQ multiplex PCR; TCRdb's copy has only in-frame clones and leaves some out. This sample yields about 460,000 clones, of which around 77% are seen a single time; 9.5% to 15% belongs to the top ten. The source material was PBMCs. These receptors were obtained from a woman in her thirties or forties in good health. Some clones in this sample may be carry-over from other donors' samples.

With regard to this clone: This likely reflects a read error, since a far larger clone is one base away. V is TRBV5-4 and J is TRBJ2-7; D not certain. This CDR3 contains 14 residues. CDR1 and CDR2 (germline): SGHNT, YYREEE (reference sequence). This CDR3 reads CVSSWRPSSYEQYF. CDR3 DNA sequence: TGTGTCAGCAGCTGGAGACCAAGCTCCTACGAGCAGTACTTC.

This clone was picked up one time. This likely traces to a read error, being one base from a far larger clone. Other DNA sequences in this sample translate to the same CDR3. The chain is built from TRBV28 and TRBJ1-3; 10 bases match TRBD1. The CDR3 consists of 14 residues. Per the germline V gene, CDR1 is MDHEN and CDR2 is SYDVKM. V trimming: 3 bases; J trimming: 7 bases; junction bases outside the gene matches: 3. The CDR3 protein is CASSFRTGGNTIYF. DNA for the CDR3: TGTGCCAGCAGTTTCAGGACAGGGGGGAACACCATATATTTT.

At least ten counts were recorded for this clone. The J gene is TRBJ2-7, the V gene TRBV30; D gene unclear. Per germline, CDR1 GTSNPN and CDR2 SVGIG (reference sequence). The CDR3 covers 12 residues. V was clipped by 4 bases and J by 4 bases, with 11 bases between them. CDR3 coding DNA: TGTGCCTGGAAGGCCCGGGCTTACGAGCAGTACTTC. This translates into CAWKARAYEQYF.

The chain is built from TRBV4-1 and TRBJ2-1; 8 bases line up with TRBD2. With V trimmed by 6 bases and J by 5 bases, 9 bases remained unmatched. Germline V gene data show CDR1 as MGHRA and CDR2 as YSYEKL. The CDR3 is made up of 15 amino acids. CDR3 in amino acids: CASSQITSGNNEQFF. DNA of the CDR3: TGCGCCAGCAGTCAAATCACTAGCGGCAACAATGAGCAGTTCTTC.

This clone has only one observation. The V and J genes are TRBV28 and TRBJ1-5, with D maybe TRBD1 (5 bases). The V gene's germline CDR1 is MDHEN and CDR2 SYDVKM. This CDR3 has 15 residues. Trimming shortened V by 6 bases and J by 5 bases, and 17 bases separated the two germline ends. The CDR3 loop reads CASSFPGDFDQPQHF. The CDR3 DNA follows: TGTGCCAGCAGCTTCCCCGGGGACTTCGATCAGCCCCAGCATTTT. Looking up the rest from reference TRBV28 and TRBJ1-5 gives the full variable domain: DVKVTQSSRYLVKRTGEKVFLECVQDMDHENMFWYRQDPGLGLRLIYFSYDVKMKEKGDIPEGYSVSREKKERFSLILESASTNQTSMYLCASSFPGDFDQPQHFGDGTRLSIL.

This clone was seen a handful of times. The J gene is TRBJ2-7, the V gene TRBV2; D is perhaps TRBD2 (5 bases). This CDR3 region has 13 residues. Germline CDR1 reads SNHLY; CDR2 reads FYNNEI. Trimming stripped 7 bases from V and 3 bases from J, with 13 bases between. CDR3 bases: TGTGCCAGCAAACGCGGGCAGGACTACGAGCAGTACTTC. It is translated as CASKRGQDYEQYF.

The sample holds many counts of this clone. The chain recombines TRBV7-9 with TRBJ2-5, with 7 bases identical to TRBD2. The DNA end is more similar to TRBJ2-7, so the J call may be wrong. There are 15 residues in the CDR3. The germline V gene encodes CDR1 SEHNR and CDR2 FQNEAQ (reference sequence). The CDR3 DNA is TGTGCCAGCAGCTTAGGCGGGGGATCGTTCGGCGAGCAGTACTTC. This codes for CASSLGGGSFGEQYF.

This clone was detected many times. This sequence joins TRBV2 and TRBJ1-3, with 7 bases matching TRBD1. CDR1 is SNHLY, CDR2 FYNNEI, per germline. CDR3 size: 17 residues. Trimming removed 7 bases from V and 0 bases from J; junction bases left unmatched: 12. In DNA, the CDR3 is TGTGCCAGCACCTGGGCGGGGACAGATAACTCTGGAAACACCATATATTTT. It translates to CASTWAGTDNSGNTIYF.

This clone was recorded at least ten times. Within the sample, other DNA sequences also encode this same CDR3. V usage is TRBV29-1 and J usage is TRBJ1-4, with D possibly TRBD1 on 6 matching bases. V lost 4 bases to trimming and J lost 0 bases, with 9 bases between them. Germline-derived CDR1 and CDR2 are SQVTM and ANQGSEA. The CDR3 length is 14 residues. CDR3 DNA: TGCAGCGTTGCGGACAGTGCAACTAATGAAAAACTGTTTTTT. Protein sequence: CSVADSATNEKLFF.

This sequence joins TRBV27 and TRBJ2-5, with a weak D call TRBD2 (5 bases). The DNA end is more similar to TRBJ2-7, so the J call may be wrong. The CDR3 is made up of 13 amino acids. Germline V CDR1 and CDR2: MNHEY, SMNVEV (reference sequence). The DNA for the CDR3 is TGTGCCAGCAGTCTTAAAGAGGGCTACGAGCAGTACTTC. This encodes CASSLKEGYEQYF.

The gene calls are TRBV4-2 and TRBJ2-3; D is uncertain. This CDR3 comprises 13 residues. The germline V gene encodes CDR1 LGHNA and CDR2 YNFKEQ. Trimming left V 0 bases short and J 7 bases short, with 8 bases between. Here the CDR3 DNA reads TGTGCCAGCAGCCAAGATATGCACAATACGCAGTATTTT. The encoded protein is CASSQDMHNTQYF.

The J gene is TRBJ2-6, the V gene TRBV7-3; weak D call: TRBD1 (5 bases). In germline, CDR1 is SGHTA, CDR2 FQGTGA. This CDR3 region has 15 residues. Between the trimmed V and J ends, which lost 5 bases and 0 bases, there was a span of 8 bases. CDR3 sequence: CASSPQVSGANVLTF. The CDR3 DNA reads as TGTGCCAGCAGCCCACAGGTCTCTGGGGCCAACGTCCTGACTTTC.

The J gene is TRBJ2-1, the V gene TRBV18; 10 bases are a match to TRBD2. The CDR3 covers 13 residues. The V gene's germline CDR1 is KGHSH and CDR2 LQKENI. With 0 bases clipped from V and 10 bases from J, the junction kept 0 bases outside the gene matches. In DNA, the CDR3 is TGTGCCAGCTCACCACCAGCGGGAGGGGAGCAGTTCTTC. It yields the protein CASSPPAGGEQFF.

This clone appeared once. V gene TRBV14 combines with J gene TRBJ2-7; TRBD1 aligns across 8 bases. V lost 5 bases and J lost 1; bases outside the gene matches: 16. Germline assignment: CDR1 SGHDN and CDR2 FVKESK. The CDR3 totals 18 residues. CDR3 region: CASSGRHPRGQLSYEQYF. The CDR3 DNA sequence: TGTGCCAGCAGCGGCCGTCATCCCAGGGGGCAATTATCCTACGAGCAGTACTTC.

Regarding this clone: A far larger clone is just one base off, so this is likely a read error. The CDR3 nucleotides read TGTGCCTGGAGGGATGGTCGCTCTGAAGCTTTCTTT. Amino acids: CAWRDGRSEAFF. This sequence joins TRBV30 and TRBJ1-1, with D uncertain. V was pared by 3 bases and J by 6 bases, with 11 bases between. Germline V gene lookup returns CDR1 GTSNPN and CDR2 SVGIG (reference sequence). This CDR3 contains 12 residues.

The rearrangement uses TRBV5-1 and TRBJ2-5, with a tentative D call TRBD1 (6 bases). The CDR3 has 14 amino acids. V gave up 2 bases and J gave up 1 base, with 9 bases separating them. Per germline, CDR1 SGHRS and CDR2 YFSETQ. CDR3 DNA sequence: TGCGCCAGCAGCTTTGACAGGAGCCAAGAGACCCAGTACTTC. Amino acids: CASSFDRSQETQYF.

A word on this clone: Since a much larger clone is just one base distant, this may be a read error. In the same sample, other DNA sequences code for this CDR3. The chain employs TRBV2 and TRBJ2-3; D not resolved. CDR1 SNHLY and CDR2 FYNNEI come from the germline V gene. The CDR3 sequence is 14 residues long. Written as DNA, the CDR3 is TGTGCCAGCAGTCGGACGCAGAGCACAGATACGCAGTACTTT. Encoded protein: CASSRTQSTDTQYF.

The CDR3 sequence is CASSPREGVEQYF. The DNA for the CDR3 is TGCGCCAGCAGCCCGCGGGAGGGTGTAGAGCAGTACTTC. This chain joins TRBV5-1 and TRBJ2-7; TRBD2 matches 9 bases. Trimming at V came to 4 bases and at J to 7 bases, leaving 6 bases not matched to a gene. The CDR3 is 13 amino acids. The germline gives CDR1 SGHRS, CDR2 YFSETQ.

The chain recombines TRBV7-9 with TRBJ2-5; D remains ambiguous. V was trimmed by 5 bases and J by 5 bases, leaving 9 bases between them. CDR3 length: 12 amino acids. CDR1 and CDR2 (germline): SEHNR, FQNEAQ (reference sequence). The CDR3 loop is CASSPGRETQYF. CDR3 in DNA: TGTGCCAGCAGCCCCGGGCGGGAGACCCAGTACTTC.

This clone has at least ten counts. This rearrangement joins TRBV6-6 to TRBJ1-1; D is ambiguous. The CDR3 consists of 12 residues. V lost 5 bases and J 0 bases, leaving 4 bases between the germline ends. The germline V gene has CDR1 MNHNY and CDR2 SVGAGI (reference sequence). The CDR3 DNA sequence: TGTGCCAGCAGTCACATGAACACTGAAGCTTTCTTT. It yields the protein CASSHMNTEAFF.

In regard to this clone: Its ends do not fully match the called genes, so a read error is possible. This sequence joins TRBV25-1 and TRBJ2-7, with D unclear. This CDR3 has 11 amino acids. The V gene's germline CDR1 is MGHDK and CDR2 SYGVNS. The DNA of the CDR3 is TGTGCCAGCAGTGATACAGTTGGAACGGACTTC. It translates to CASSDTVGTDF.